This entry lists 26 T cell receptor beta chains sequenced from one sample in a study of shared clonotypes between healthy human individuals. Sequencing was performed with immunoSEQ multiplex PCR; in TCRdb, only in-frame clones are kept and a portion is missing. The repertoire holds around 510,000 clones, with roughly four fifths as singletons. The specimen was PBMCs. These receptors originate from a woman between 40 and 55 years old in good health. Some clones in this sample may be carry-over from other donors' samples.

The CDR3 spells CASSTLAGQAGYTF. Written as DNA, the CDR3 is TGTGCCAGTAGCACCTTGGCAGGGCAGGCGGGCTACACCTTC. This chain connects TRBV19 to TRBJ1-2; D might be TRBD1 (5 bases). Germline lookup yields CDR1 LNHDA and CDR2 SQIVND (reference sequence). Trimming left V 6 bases short and J 8 bases short, with 19 bases between. The CDR3 totals 14 residues.

This chain joins TRBV7-9 and TRBJ2-7; 7 nucleotides match TRBD2. The CDR3 has 17 amino acids. V trimming: 5 bases; J trimming: 1 base; junction bases outside the gene matches: 14. Germline V CDR1 and CDR2: SEHNR, FQNEAQ (reference sequence). This chain's CDR3 is CASSPASGPWGSYEQYF. CDR3 sequence (DNA): TGTGCCAGCAGCCCTGCTAGCGGCCCCTGGGGGTCCTACGAGCAGTACTTC.

This chain joins TRBV27 and TRBJ2-7; 10 bases map to TRBD2. With V trimmed by 5 bases and J by 6 bases, 13 bases remained unmatched. This CDR3 spans 16 amino acids. The V gene's germline CDR1 is MNHEY and CDR2 SMNVEV (reference sequence). The CDR3 loop reads CASSPTPSGSEAEQYF. The CDR3, as DNA: TGTGCCAGCAGTCCAACCCCTAGCGGGAGTGAGGCCGAGCAGTACTTC.

The J gene is TRBJ1-1, the V gene TRBV10-1; 7 nucleotides align to TRBD1. The CDR3 is 13 residues long. The V gene's germline CDR1 is WNHNN and CDR2 SYGVQD (reference sequence). V lost 6 bases, J lost 2 bases, and 3 bases stayed unmatched. DNA for the CDR3: TGCGCCAGCAGCCGACAGGGAAACACTGAAGCTTTCTTT. This sequence encodes CASSRQGNTEAFF.

V and J are TRBV27 and TRBJ2-5, with a possible D match to TRBD2 (6 bases). The V gene lost 1 base and the J gene lost 5 bases, with 17 bases spanning the gap. Germline CDR1 is MNHEY and CDR2 is SMNVEV (reference sequence). The CDR3 loop spans 16 amino acids. CDR3 nucleotide sequence: TGTGCCAGCAGTTTATTTGCCGGGGGAGCTGCTGAGACCCAGTACTTC. This gives the protein CASSLFAGGAAETQYF.

The genes are TRBV19 and TRBJ2-1, with TRBD2 matching over 8 bases. The CDR3 is made up of 15 amino acids. V shed 3 bases and J 4 bases; nucleotides not matched to a gene: 5. Germline CDR1 is LNHDA and CDR2 is SQIVND (reference sequence). For the CDR3, the DNA is TGTGCCAGTAGTATGATAGCGGGGCTTTACAATGAGCAGTTCTTC. It specifies CASSMIAGLYNEQFF.

V and J are TRBV27 and TRBJ2-5; perhaps TRBD1 as D (5 bases). This CDR3 comprises 18 residues. Trimming cost V 0 bases and J 5 bases, with 22 bases left between them. CDR1 MNHEY and CDR2 SMNVEV come from the germline V gene (reference sequence). The CDR3 protein is CASSLSLLGRVAGETQYF. The CDR3 region has the DNA TGTGCCAGCAGTTTATCATTACTTGGCAGGGTGGCCGGGGAGACCCAGTACTTC.

The chain combines TRBV4-2 with TRBJ2-7; no reliable D call. V was cut by 1 base and J by 0 bases, with 10 bases left in between. The CDR3 totals 15 residues. Germline V gene data show CDR1 as LGHNA and CDR2 as YNFKEQ. CDR3 region: CASSQVGESSYEQYF. CDR3 nucleotide sequence: TGTGCCAGCAGCCAAGTGGGTGAGAGCTCCTACGAGCAGTACTTC.

This clone has just a few counts. This chain's CDR3 is CASRGLAVLYEQYF. As DNA, the CDR3 is TGTGCCAGCAGGGGACTAGCGGTTCTCTACGAGCAGTACTTC. V is TRBV2 and J is TRBJ2-7; 11 bases align to TRBD2. Germline CDR1 and CDR2: SNHLY and FYNNEI. The ends lost 6 bases at V and 3 bases at J; junction bases unmatched: 4. The CDR3 extends over 14 amino acids. Full variable domain (missing parts from reference TRBV2 and TRBJ2-7): EPEVTQTPSHQVTQMGQEVILRCVPISNHLYFYWYRQILGQKVEFLVSFYNNEISEKSEIFDDQFSVERPDGSNFTLKIRSTKLEDSAMYFCASRGLAVLYEQYFGPGTRLTVT.

The chain couples TRBV19 to TRBJ2-7, with D perhaps TRBD1 (5 bases). This CDR3 spans 16 amino acids. Germline CDR1 and CDR2: LNHDA and SQIVND (reference sequence). With 0 bases removed from V and 6 bases from J, the gap between germline ends came to 18 bases. As DNA, the CDR3 is TGTGCCAGTAGTATAGATCTTGGGGCGAGGAGAGGCGAGCAGTACTTC. Its protein product is CASSIDLGARRGEQYF.

The rearrangement joins TRBV19 to TRBJ1-3; D is perhaps TRBD1 (5 bases). Germline values: CDR1 LNHDA, CDR2 SQIVND (reference sequence). The CDR3 is 17 residues long. Trimming shortened V by 7 bases and J by 0 bases, and 19 bases separated the two germline ends. Here the CDR3 DNA reads TGTGCCAGTAAGCGTGTTTTGGACGGACACTCTGGAAACACCATATATTTT. Translation: CASKRVLDGHSGNTIYF.

CDR3 DNA: TGTGCCAGCTCACCGATGGAGACCCAGTACTTC. It encodes CASSPMETQYF. J is TRBJ2-5 and V is TRBV18; D ambiguous. CDR3 length: 11 amino acids. The ends were cut back, 3 bases at V and 5 bases at J, with 4 bases in the middle. Per germline, CDR1 KGHSH and CDR2 LQKENI.

The J gene is TRBJ2-3, the V gene TRBV5-1, with TRBD2 identical over 8 bases. This CDR3 has 14 residues. Unmatched junction bases numbered 5, after V lost 2 bases and J lost 6 bases. Per the germline V gene, CDR1 is SGHRS and CDR2 is YFSETQ. The CDR3 protein is CASSFSGIGDTQYF. In nucleotides, the CDR3 is TGCGCCAGCAGCTTTAGCGGGATCGGGGATACGCAGTATTTT.

The V gene is TRBV29-1, the J gene TRBJ2-1, with D possibly matching TRBD2 (5 bases). Germline V gene lookup returns CDR1 SQVTM and CDR2 ANQGSEA. This CDR3 contains 14 residues. V lost 3 bases, J lost 0 bases, and 9 bases lay in between. The CDR3: CSVDLRDSYNEQFF. The CDR3 coding sequence is TGCAGCGTTGACCTGAGGGACTCCTACAATGAGCAGTTCTTC.

The V gene is TRBV27, the J gene TRBJ1-1; D possibly corresponds to TRBD1 (5 bases). This CDR3 spans 13 amino acids. In germline, CDR1 is MNHEY, CDR2 SMNVEV (reference sequence). V dropped 2 bases and J dropped 4 bases, with 8 bases sitting between them. CDR3 region: CASSLRQSTEAFF. The CDR3 DNA is TGTGCCAGCAGTTTAAGACAGTCCACTGAAGCTTTCTTT.

This rearrangement joins TRBV18 to TRBJ2-7; D may be TRBD1 (5 bases). The germline V gene encodes CDR1 KGHSH and CDR2 LQKENI. The CDR3 loop spans 15 amino acids. The V end lost 2 bases, the J end lost 2 bases, and 13 bases lay between the germline ends. The CDR3 DNA sequence: TGTGCCAGCTCACCAGCGCAGGACATAACCTACGAGCAGTACTTC. Protein product: CASSPAQDITYEQYF.

This clone was counted between two and nine times. The V gene is TRBV6-6, the J gene TRBJ2-2; D is perhaps TRBD1 (6 bases). Germline V gene lookup returns CDR1 MNHNY and CDR2 SVGAGI (reference sequence). Trimming left V 8 bases short and J 0 bases short, with 16 bases between. The CDR3 consists of 16 residues. Here the CDR3 reads CASLVDRPPNTGELFF. CDR3 DNA sequence: TGTGCCAGCCTAGTTGACAGGCCTCCGAACACCGGGGAGCTGTTTTTT.

The V and J genes are TRBV15 and TRBJ1-2; 10 bases agree with TRBD1. V dropped 3 bases and J dropped 4; count of bases not matched to a gene: 8. CDR3 length equals 16 residues. Germline CDR1 is LNHNV and CDR2 is YYDKDF (reference sequence). CDR3 protein: CATSRAGTGAGYGYTF. In DNA, the CDR3 is TGTGCCACCAGCAGGGCGGGGACAGGGGCTGGCTATGGCTACACCTTC.

This chain joins TRBV7-9 and TRBJ2-2; perhaps TRBD1 as D (5 bases). CDR3 length equals 14 residues. The ends were cut back, 5 bases at V and 4 bases at J, with 11 bases in the middle. CDR1 is SEHNR, CDR2 FQNEAQ, per germline (reference sequence). CDR3 in DNA: TGTGCCAGCAGCCAGGGCTCGGGCACCGGGGAGCTGTTTTTT. This codes for CASSQGSGTGELFF.

Remarks on this clone: An end of the junction does not agree with germline; a read error may underlie this. This chain uses TRBV7-7 with TRBJ2-2; D not certain. The CDR3 runs 14 residues. Germline CDR1 reads SSHAT; CDR2 reads FNYEAQ (reference sequence). The CDR3 is CASSRSENTGELFF. The CDR3 nucleotides read TGTGCTAGCAGCCGAAGCGAAAACACCGGGGAGCTGTTTTTT.

The rearrangement uses TRBV4-1 and TRBJ2-1, with TRBD2 matching 12 bases. Germline assignment: CDR1 MGHRA and CDR2 YSYEKL. The CDR3 covers 15 residues. Trimming took 1 base from V and 9 from J; bases not matched to a gene: 4. CDR3 nucleotides: TGCGCCAGCAGCCAAGGATCTAGCGGGAGGGTTGAGCAGTTCTTC. Its translation: CASSQGSSGRVEQFF.

This chain connects TRBV5-1 to TRBJ1-5; weak D call: TRBD1 (5 bases). V lost 5 bases, J lost 6 bases, and 12 bases lay in between. The CDR3 covers 13 residues. Germline V lookup: CDR1 SGHRS, CDR2 YFSETQ. CDR3 protein: CASSDSWGQPQHF. Written as DNA, the CDR3 is TGCGCCAGCAGTGACAGCTGGGGTCAGCCCCAGCATTTT. Full variable domain (outside the CDR3, taken from reference TRBV5-1 and TRBJ1-5): KAGVTQTPRYLIKTRGQQVTLSCSPISGHRSVSWYQQTPGQGLQFLFEYFSETQRNKGNFPGRFSGRQFSNSRSEMNVSTLELGDSALYLCASSDSWGQPQHFGDGTRLSIL.

The chain combines TRBV7-9 with TRBJ1-2; 7 positions match TRBD1. Germline V gene data show CDR1 as SEHNR and CDR2 as FQNEAQ (reference sequence). The J segment lost 4 bases and the V segment lost 4 bases, leaving 12 bases of the junction unmatched. The CDR3 sequence is 16 residues long. CDR3 coding DNA: TGTGCCAGCAGCTCAAGGGGGGGACAGATGGTCTATGGCTACACCTTC. Its translation: CASSSRGGQMVYGYTF.

The genes are TRBV5-8 and TRBJ2-1; D is possibly TRBD1 or TRBD2 (5 bases each). Germline V gene sequence: CDR1 SGHTS, CDR2 YDEGEE. This CDR3 is built from 16 residues. Trimming removed 1 base at V and 10 bases at J, with 21 bases between. Here the CDR3 DNA reads TGTGCCAGCAGCTTGTATCGGGGCCGAAACCTGGTGGAGCAGTTCTTC. Amino acid sequence: CASSLYRGRNLVEQFF.

The V gene is TRBV6-1, the J gene TRBJ2-1; D gene ambiguous. Trimming removed 0 bases at V and 3 bases at J, with 9 bases between. CDR1 MNHNS and CDR2 SASEGT come from the germline V gene. This CDR3 contains 15 residues. CDR3 coding DNA: TGTGCCAGCAGTGAAGCTCGGGTAGGCTACAATGAGCAGTTCTTC. Protein sequence: CASSEARVGYNEQFF.

The J gene is TRBJ2-5, the V gene TRBV14; 7 bases are a match to TRBD2. CDR1 and CDR2 from the germline V gene are SGHDN and FVKESK. V shed 4 bases, J shed 4 bases, and the junction held 3 bases outside the gene matches. The CDR3 sequence is 13 residues long. CDR3 loop: CASSLWGGETQYF. The DNA for the CDR3 is TGTGCCAGCAGCCTTTGGGGGGGAGAGACCCAGTACTTC.